What follows are 27 T cell receptor beta chains derived from one specimen sequenced in a study of monozygotic twins with inflammatory bowel disease. Using the 5' RACE reads, TCRdb records one entry per CDR3 protein without DNA. Its table lists approximately 200,000 distinct CDR3 sequences. Sequencing was performed on blood. Receptor source: a human donor with ulcerative colitis or Crohn's disease, or a healthy co-twin of an affected twin (not recorded which).

The V gene is TRBV7-2, the J gene TRBJ2-7; TCRdb's D call of TRBD2 is untestable without DNA. The CDR3 contains 13 residues. Germline values: CDR1 SGHTA, CDR2 FQGNSA. CDR3 amino acids: CASSSTAAGEQYF.

V gene TRBV2 combines with J gene TRBJ1-3. CDR1 is SNHLY, CDR2 FYNNEI, per germline. CDR3 length: 14 residues. CDR3 residues: CASSEGVFGNTIYF.

This chain links TRBV20-1 with TRBJ2-3; TCRdb gives TRBD1 as the D gene, but with no DNA this cannot be confirmed. The germline V gene encodes CDR1 DFQATT and CDR2 SNEGSKA (reference sequence). This CDR3 region has 14 residues. The CDR3 reads CSAQGQGVTDTQYF.

CDR3 loop: CASSLILSGGGHEQFF. The V call is TRBV5-1, the J call TRBJ2-1; the D call from TCRdb, TRBD2, cannot be confirmed without DNA. Germline CDR1 and CDR2: SGHRS and YFSETQ. This CDR3 is built from 16 residues.

The CDR3 sequence is CASSAGPVSYEQYF. V usage is TRBV5-1 and J usage is TRBJ2-7. The CDR3 contains 14 residues. Germline V gives CDR1 SGHRS, CDR2 YFSETQ.

The chain joins TRBV5-1 to TRBJ2-7; TCRdb lists TRBD1, though no DNA is available to test this call. The CDR3 spans 12 residues. Germline CDR1 SGHRS, CDR2 YFSETQ. CDR3 loop: CASSPPSYEQYF. The full variable domain, in which reference TRBV5-1 and TRBJ2-7 provide the parts outside the CDR3, is KAGVTQTPRYLIKTRGQQVTLSCSPISGHRSVSWYQQTPGQGLQFLFEYFSETQRNKGNFPGRFSGRQFSNSRSEMNVSTLELGDSALYLCASSPPSYEQYFGPGTRLTVT.

The chain joins TRBV6-1 to TRBJ2-7; checking the TCRdb D call of TRBD1 is not possible without DNA. Germline lookup yields CDR1 MNHNS and CDR2 SASEGT. CDR3 length: 15 amino acids. The CDR3 here is CASSERGLSSYEQYF.

This sequence joins TRBV10-1 and TRBJ1-1. The CDR3 is made up of 13 amino acids. Germline V CDR1 and CDR2: WNHNN, SYGVQD (reference sequence). CDR3 sequence: CASSRKIGAEAFF.

The chain joins TRBV6-2 or TRBV6-3 to TRBJ2-7; the D gene TCRdb calls, TRBD1, cannot be checked with no DNA. CDR3 size: 15 residues. Germline V CDR1 and CDR2: MNHEY, SVGEGT. This CDR3 is CASSYLGQGRYEQYF.

CDR3 sequence reads: CASSYQGVGANVLTF. The chain employs TRBV6-5 and TRBJ2-6; without DNA, the TCRdb call of TRBD1 cannot be checked. The CDR3 length is 15 residues. From germline, CDR1 is MNHEY and CDR2 SVGAGI.

The chain is built from TRBV15 and TRBJ1-2; TCRdb lists TRBD1, though no DNA is available to test this call. The CDR3 is 15 residues long. Germline CDR1 is LNHNV and CDR2 is YYDKDF (reference sequence). CDR3 in amino acids: CATSPSGGVTYGYTF.

The CDR3 reads CSAGQGQTYEQYF. The chain carries TRBV29-1 and TRBJ2-7; TCRdb's D call, TRBD1, is unchecked because there is no DNA. Looked up from germline, CDR1 is SQVTM and CDR2 is ANQGSEA. The CDR3 is 13 amino acids.

The chain couples TRBV5-8 to TRBJ1-5; TCRdb gives TRBD1 as the D gene, but with no DNA this cannot be confirmed. The CDR3 runs to 17 residues. Germline V gene data show CDR1 as SGHTS and CDR2 as YDEGEE. The chain's CDR3 is CASSLALGGSRNQPQHF.

The chain recombines TRBV7-9 with TRBJ1-5; TCRdb lists TRBD1, though no DNA is available to test this call. The CDR3 is 11 residues long. In germline, CDR1 is SEHNR, CDR2 FQNEAQ (reference sequence). The CDR3 loop reads CASSAGGPQHF.

This chain joins TRBV27 and TRBJ1-1. The CDR3 totals 14 residues. Germline loops: CDR1 MNHEY, CDR2 SMNVEV (reference sequence). The CDR3 reads CASSLGEKNTEAFF.

The chain recombines TRBV28 with TRBJ2-7; no DNA is available, so the TRBD1 call from TCRdb remains unchecked. CDR1 and CDR2 (germline): MDHEN, SYDVKM. The CDR3 extends over 15 amino acids. The CDR3 loop is CASSLGGTGGDEQYF.

J is TRBJ1-1 and V is TRBV6-5; the D call from TCRdb, TRBD1, cannot be confirmed without DNA. The CDR3 sequence is 15 residues long. In germline, CDR1 is MNHEY, CDR2 SVGAGI. Here the CDR3 reads CASSYERGMNTEAFF.

The chain recombines TRBV12-3 or TRBV12-4 with TRBJ1-1; TCRdb outputs TRBD1, but without DNA this stays unchecked. CDR3 length equals 14 residues. The CDR3 region is CASRGQGADTEAFF.

The CDR3: CASSQTSGGGNEQFF. The gene calls are TRBV7-8 and TRBJ2-1; the TRBD2 assignment by TCRdb is unverifiable without DNA. Germline V gives CDR1 SGHVS, CDR2 FQNEAQ. The CDR3 contains 15 residues.

The rearrangement links TRBV29-1 to TRBJ2-5; TCRdb returns TRBD1, unconfirmable since there is no DNA. The CDR3 has 14 amino acids. From germline, CDR1 is SQVTM and CDR2 ANQGSEA. CDR3: CSVPGQGVWETQYF.

The genes are TRBV6-5 and TRBJ1-5. The V gene's germline CDR1 is MNHEY and CDR2 SVGAGI. This CDR3 region has 15 residues. CDR3 loop: CASRFQSPSNQPQHF.

This chain uses TRBV5-1 with TRBJ1-1. The germline V gene encodes CDR1 SGHRS and CDR2 YFSETQ. This CDR3 contains 14 residues. The CDR3: CASSSNTLNTEAFF.

The chain joins TRBV7-8 to TRBJ1-2; TCRdb names TRBD1, which stays unverified in the absence of DNA. The CDR3 has 16 residues. Germline CDR1 is SGHVS and CDR2 is FQNEAQ. The CDR3 sequence is CASTLPGGGGNYGYTF.

The chain links TRBV29-1 to TRBJ2-1; TCRdb reports TRBD1, a call that lacks DNA to check it against. This CDR3 contains 15 residues. CDR1 and CDR2 from the germline V gene are SQVTM and ANQGSEA. This CDR3 is CSVPLTGLANNEQFF.

This chain links TRBV7-9 with TRBJ1-1; TCRdb lists TRBD1, though no DNA is available to test this call. CDR3 length: 14 amino acids. Per germline, CDR1 SEHNR and CDR2 FQNEAQ (reference sequence). This chain's CDR3 is CASSGRQGRTEAFF.

This chain links TRBV29-1 with TRBJ2-7. CDR1 is SQVTM, CDR2 ANQGSEA, per germline. The CDR3 length is 13 residues. CDR3 region: CSVEGPSSYEQYF.

The chain couples TRBV4-2 to TRBJ2-7; the D call from TCRdb, TRBD1, cannot be confirmed without DNA. This CDR3 region has 16 residues. In germline, CDR1 is LGHNA, CDR2 YNFKEQ. The chain's CDR3 is CASSQEGLGSSYEQYF.